The clone carrying this T cell receptor beta chain was counted only a few times. The antigen is not known. These data are taken from a study of vaccination and CD4 T cells after COVID-19. Study-level information: Culture controls were given either a CEFX pool, an HIV-1 Nef pool, or no peptide.

Study-level findings and limits: Of the reactive clones in convalescent patients, a median about 90% showed up only post-vaccination.

An Oncomine TCR Beta short-read assay was used to sequence the DNA from cultured CD4+ T cells. Investigators isolated genomic DNA from cultured CD4+ T cells. TCRdb re-called the PCR reads through MiXCR, storing one row per CDR3 protein. Among about 9,400 distinct CDR3 sequences listed, roughly a third were seen once. Documented treatment: approximately 9-day PBMC culture with coronavirus spike peptide pools or control peptides (ViraFEST assay). Pre-COVID-19 pandemic sampling (2011-2018) yielded the unexposed donor's CD4+ T cells. Following expansion of antigen-specific T cells with peptide pools, ViraFEST then sequenced TCRs. This TCR was recovered from a human donor in good health. Sequenced material: CD4+ T cells from blood, cultured in vitro.

Written as DNA, the CDR3 is TGTGCCAGCAGCCCACGACAGTCCACTGAAGCTTTCTTT. Its translation is CASSPRQSTEAFF. This sequence joins TRBV7-2 and TRBJ1-1, with D perhaps matching TRBD1 (5 bases). Trimming removed 5 bases at V and 4 bases at J, with 11 bases between. The length of the CDR3 is 13 residues. Germline lookup yields CDR1 SGHTA and CDR2 FQGNSA.